A single T cell receptor beta chain is shown here with its context. The sample comes from a study of blood T cell repertoires in COVID-19. Study overall: Samples of COVID-19 (acute and convalescent) were obtained from the United States, Italy and Spain. Nucleic acid was either cDNA or gDNA, and it came from T cells, B-cell-depleted T cells, or PBMCs.

Trimming removed 3 bases from V and 7 bases from J, with 10 bases in between. This CDR3 has 13 amino acids. CDR1 and CDR2 from the germline V gene are GTSNPN and SVGIG (reference sequence). Clones were sequenced by immunoSEQ multiplex PCR, and TCRdb holds only the in-frame ones, with some missing. The sample lists some 340,000 clones; 85% were seen once. Material: peripheral blood. V and J are TRBV30 and TRBJ1-6, with D perhaps TRBD1 (6 bases). This receptor was obtained from a woman younger than 30 with acute or convalescent COVID-19. The chain's CDR3 is CAWRGAANSPLHF. In nucleotides, the CDR3 is TGTGCCTGGAGGGGGGCAGCCAATTCACCCCTCCACTTT.